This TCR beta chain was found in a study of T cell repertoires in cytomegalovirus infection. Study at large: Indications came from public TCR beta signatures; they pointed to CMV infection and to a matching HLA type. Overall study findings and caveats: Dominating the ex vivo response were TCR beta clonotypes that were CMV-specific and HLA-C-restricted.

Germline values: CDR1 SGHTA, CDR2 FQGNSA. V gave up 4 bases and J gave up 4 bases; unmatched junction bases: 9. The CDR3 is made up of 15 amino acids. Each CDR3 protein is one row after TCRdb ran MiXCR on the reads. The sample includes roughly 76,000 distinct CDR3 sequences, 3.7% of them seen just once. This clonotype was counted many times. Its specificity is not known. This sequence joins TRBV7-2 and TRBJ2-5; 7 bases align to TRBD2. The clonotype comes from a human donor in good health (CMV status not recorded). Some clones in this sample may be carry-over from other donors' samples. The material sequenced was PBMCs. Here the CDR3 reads CASSSNGLVGETQYF. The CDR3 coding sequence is TGTGCCAGCAGCTCCAACGGACTAGTCGGAGAGACCCAGTACTTC.